Shown below are 30 T cell receptor beta chains from a single sample sequenced in a study of neurological immune-mediated disorders. TCRdb redid the calling of the 5' RACE reads with MiXCR, one entry per CDR3 protein. The top ten clones hold about 4.3% of a sample with about 59,000 distinct CDR3 sequences, approximately 25% of them seen once. The time point: technical triplicate 2. The sequenced sample was PBMCs. Every receptor here comes from a man between 60 and 70 years old with HTLV-1-associated myelopathy (HAM/TSP).

In its sample, this clonotype was seen many times. This rearrangement joins TRBV6-2 or TRBV6-3 to TRBJ2-3, with TRBD2 as a possible D gene (6 bases). V dropped 2 bases and J dropped 6 bases, with 15 bases sitting between them. The CDR3 loop spans 15 amino acids. CDR1 and CDR2 (germline): MNHEY, SVGEGT. As DNA, the CDR3 is TGTGCCAGCAGTTACCTGACTAGGCCCGAGGATACGCAGTATTTT. This codes for CASSYLTRPEDTQYF.

This clonotype was recorded at least ten times. This chain joins TRBV7-3 and TRBJ2-5; D is ambiguous. Per the germline V gene, CDR1 is SGHTA and CDR2 is FQGTGA. Trimming stripped 4 bases from V and 5 bases from J, with 8 bases between. This CDR3 spans 12 amino acids. The CDR3 sequence: CASSSLRETQYF. In DNA form, the CDR3 reads TGTGCCAGCAGCTCCCTTCGGGAGACCCAGTACTTC.

This clonotype was seen at least ten times. The chain carries TRBV5-1 and TRBJ1-4; 8 positions agree with TRBD1. This CDR3 has 15 residues. Trimming took 3 bases from V and 0 from J; bases not matched to a gene: 1. Per the germline V gene, CDR1 is SGHRS and CDR2 is YFSETQ. The CDR3 is CASSWTGTTNEKLFF. The CDR3, as DNA: TGCGCCAGCAGCTGGACAGGGACAACTAATGAAAAACTGTTTTTT.

This clonotype occurred many times. This chain uses TRBV20-1 with TRBJ1-5; D remains unclear. Germline loops: CDR1 DFQATT, CDR2 SNEGSKA (reference sequence). CDR3 size: 15 residues. Trimming left V 1 base short and J 6 bases short, with 16 bases between. Written as DNA, the CDR3 is TGCAGTGCTAGAGTTCTGGGCGGTGAAAGTCAGCCCCAGCATTTT. Its protein product is CSARVLGGESQPQHF.

This clonotype has a count of ten or more. The J gene is TRBJ2-1, the V gene TRBV19; tentatively, D is TRBD1 (5 bases). The CDR3 loop spans 12 amino acids. V lost 2 bases and J 7 bases, leaving 6 bases between the germline ends. Germline V gene sequence: CDR1 LNHDA, CDR2 SQIVND (reference sequence). In DNA, the CDR3 is TGTGCCAGTAGTATAAGGGGTAATGAGCAGTTCTTC. Residues: CASSIRGNEQFF.

This clonotype has more than one count but fewer than ten. The junction shows a germline mismatch at one end, possibly a read error. The chain links TRBV20-1 to TRBJ1-5; 11 nucleotides match TRBD1. Germline-derived CDR1 and CDR2 are DFQATT and SNEGSKA (reference sequence). CDR3 size: 14 residues. The CDR3 DNA is TGCAGTGCTCCCCGGACAGGGGGCAACCAGCCCCAGCATTTT. Protein: CSAPRTGGNQPQHF.

The V call is TRBV5-1, the J call TRBJ2-1; tentatively, D is TRBD2 (6 bases). V shed 8 bases and J shed 1 base, with 25 bases lying between them. The germline V gene encodes CDR1 SGHRS and CDR2 YFSETQ. This CDR3 region has 18 residues. The CDR3 bases are TGCGCCAGTAGCCCGAGGGGACTCGCATCAAGATCCTACAATGAGCAGTTCTTC. Its protein product is CASSPRGLASRSYNEQFF. Full variable domain (rest looked up from reference TRBV5-1 and TRBJ2-1): KAGVTQTPRYLIKTRGQQVTLSCSPISGHRSVSWYQQTPGQGLQFLFEYFSETQRNKGNFPGRFSGRQFSNSRSEMNVSTLELGDSALYLCASSPRGLASRSYNEQFFGPGTRLTVL.

Points on this clonotype: Because the CDR3's place on the DNA is in doubt, the DNA is left out and the CDR3 is given as listed by TCRdb. The CDR3 spells CSARVNEQFFGPGDTQYF. This rearrangement joins TRBV20-1 to TRBJ2-3; the D call in the table, TRBD1, was not verified against the DNA. Germline lookup yields CDR1 DFQATT and CDR2 SNEGSKA (reference sequence). The CDR3 region is 18 residues in length, termini included.

This clonotype was seen ten or more times. The J gene is TRBJ1-2, the V gene TRBV5-1; possible D gene TRBD1, 5 bases. The CDR3 runs to 15 residues. Germline CDR1 is SGHRS and CDR2 is YFSETQ. V was cut by 0 bases and J by 0 bases, with 9 bases left in between. The CDR3 coding sequence is TGCGCCAGCAGCTTGGAGACAGCCACTAACTATGGCTACACCTTC. Translation: CASSLETATNYGYTF.

This clonotype was observed a few times. The chain uses TRBV7-3 and TRBJ2-3; no clear D. The CDR3 contains 16 residues. V dropped 4 bases and J dropped 1 base, with 15 bases sitting between them. Germline V gene sequence: CDR1 SGHTA, CDR2 FQGTGA. The CDR3 sequence is CASSSLLVARTDTQYF. The CDR3 nucleotides read TGTGCCAGCAGCTCCCTTTTGGTAGCTCGCACAGATACGCAGTATTTT.

The table lists this clonotype with many counts. The rearrangement links TRBV15 to TRBJ2-1; 9 positions match TRBD2. This CDR3 spans 16 amino acids. CDR1 and CDR2 (germline): LNHNV, YYDKDF (reference sequence). Trimming at V came to 1 base and at J to 2 bases, leaving 3 bases not matched to a gene. In nucleotides, the CDR3 is TGTGCCACCAGCAGAGGCGGACTAGCGACCTACAATGAGCAGTTCTTC. Protein sequence: CATSRGGLATYNEQFF. Full variable domain (missing parts from reference TRBV15 and TRBJ2-1): DAMVIQNPRYQVTQFGKPVTLSCSQTLNHNVMYWYQQKSSQAPKLLFHYYDKDFNNEADTPDNFQSRRPNTSFCFLDIRSPGLGDTAMYLCATSRGGLATYNEQFFGPGTRLTVL.

The table lists this clonotype with many counts. The chain combines TRBV9 with TRBJ2-5; D may be TRBD2 (7 bases). Trimming cost V 0 bases and J 4 bases, with 13 bases left between them. Germline assignment: CDR1 SGDLS and CDR2 YYNGEE. This CDR3 has 15 residues. The CDR3 DNA reads TGTGCCAGCAGCGTAGAGGGGGGGCTCGGAGAGACCCAGTACTTC. It encodes CASSVEGGLGETQYF.

This clonotype was observed at least ten times. V usage is TRBV20-1 and J usage is TRBJ1-1, with D maybe TRBD1 (6 bases). V was clipped by 0 bases and J by 4 bases, with 15 bases between them. CDR1 is DFQATT, CDR2 SNEGSKA, per germline (reference sequence). The CDR3 sequence is 15 residues long. CDR3 region: CSARDPQGRITEAFF. The DNA of the CDR3 is TGCAGTGCTAGAGATCCCCAGGGGAGAATCACTGAAGCTTTCTTT.

In this sample, this clonotype turned up many times. V usage is TRBV20-1 and J usage is TRBJ1-2; 9 bases are a match to TRBD1. Germline CDR1 and CDR2: DFQATT and SNEGSKA (reference sequence). The J segment lost 5 bases and the V segment lost 6 bases, leaving 4 bases of the junction unmatched. There are 12 residues in the CDR3. The CDR3 coding sequence is TGCAGTGCCTCGGGACAGGGATATGGCTACACCTTC. As protein: CSASGQGYGYTF.

This clonotype was counted a few times. This chain links TRBV27 with TRBJ2-7; D is undetermined. The CDR3 is 11 residues long. Germline V gene sequence: CDR1 MNHEY, CDR2 SMNVEV (reference sequence). With 4 bases removed from V and 4 bases from J, the gap between germline ends came to 5 bases. Here the CDR3 reads CASSSGYEQYF. The CDR3 nucleotides are TGTGCCAGCAGTTCGGGTTACGAGCAGTACTTC.

The rearrangement uses TRBV5-1 and TRBJ1-1, with D hard to call. Germline V gives CDR1 SGHRS, CDR2 YFSETQ. Trimming left V 4 bases short and J 4 bases short, with 8 bases between. The CDR3 consists of 12 residues. The chain's CDR3 is CASSVTITEAFF. CDR3 sequence (DNA): TGCGCCAGCAGCGTTACCATCACTGAAGCTTTCTTT.

This clonotype was counted ten times or more. This chain links TRBV6-5 with TRBJ2-1; 7 nucleotides agree with TRBD2. Trimming cost V 10 bases and J 6 bases; bases outside gene matches: 6. Looked up from germline, CDR1 is MNHEY and CDR2 is SVGAGI. The CDR3 runs to 12 residues. The DNA of the CDR3 is TGTGCCACCGAGGGAGGGGTCAATGAGCAGTTCTTC. The encoded protein is CATEGGVNEQFF.

Ten or more counts support this clonotype. The CDR3 bases are TGCGCCAGCAGTGAGGCAGGTCGGGGCGCAGGGACCCAGTACTTC. Its protein product is CASSEAGRGAGTQYF. The gene calls are TRBV10-2 and TRBJ2-5; possibly TRBD1 or TRBD2 for D (5 bases each). The CDR3 spans 15 residues. Germline V gene lookup returns CDR1 WSHSY and CDR2 SAAADI. The V end lost 2 bases, the J end lost 7 bases, and 17 bases lay between the germline ends.

The sample holds many counts of this clonotype. The chain recombines TRBV7-9 with TRBJ2-7; D is possibly TRBD2 (5 bases). Germline assignment: CDR1 SEHNR and CDR2 FQNEAQ (reference sequence). Trimming shortened V by 5 bases and J by 1 base, and 18 bases separated the two germline ends. CDR3 length equals 16 residues. CDR3 sequence: CASSPGERLGSYEQYF. The CDR3 region has the DNA TGTGCCAGCAGCCCCGGGGAGAGACTCGGGTCCTACGAGCAGTACTTC.

This clonotype showed up many times. The V and J genes are TRBV27 and TRBJ2-7, with D perhaps given as TRBD1 or TRBD2 (6 bases each). The germline V gene has CDR1 MNHEY and CDR2 SMNVEV (reference sequence). This CDR3 comprises 15 residues. V lost 2 bases and J 2 bases, leaving 13 bases between the germline ends. The CDR3 DNA sequence: TGTGCCAGCAGTTTAGGGGCGGAGGGGGCCTACGAGCAGTACTTC. Protein: CASSLGAEGAYEQYF.

This clonotype showed up many times. This sequence joins TRBV7-2 and TRBJ1-5, with 9 bases matching TRBD1. Germline loops: CDR1 SGHTA, CDR2 FQGNSA. This CDR3 contains 15 residues. J lost 5 bases, V lost 1 base, and 3 bases had no gene match. CDR3: CASSLGWTGDQPQHF. For the CDR3, the DNA is TGTGCCAGCAGCTTAGGTTGGACAGGGGATCAGCCCCAGCATTTT.

This clonotype was detected many times. The gene calls are TRBV7-2 and TRBJ2-2; D unclear. This CDR3 has 14 residues. Trimming took 5 bases from V and 5 from J, leaving 12 bases between them. CDR1 SGHTA and CDR2 FQGNSA come from the germline V gene. CDR3 bases: TGTGCCAGCAGCACCCAAGGGCCGACCGGGGAGCTGTTTTTT. Amino acid sequence: CASSTQGPTGELFF.

This clonotype was detected only once. The V gene is TRBV20-1, the J gene TRBJ2-1; TRBD2 matches at 9 bases. Trimming took 3 bases from V and 5 from J; bases not matched to a gene: 5. The CDR3 loop spans 14 amino acids. Germline CDR1 reads DFQATT; CDR2 reads SNEGSKA (reference sequence). Here the CDR3 reads CSASRLAGNNEQFF. CDR3 DNA: TGCAGTGCTAGCCGGCTAGCGGGAAACAATGAGCAGTTCTTC.

This clonotype was detected many times. The gene calls are TRBV5-4 and TRBJ2-3; TRBD2 agrees at 12 bases. The CDR3 runs 15 residues. V trimming: 4 bases; J trimming: 7 bases; junction bases outside the gene matches: 7. Germline V gene lookup returns CDR1 SGHNT and CDR2 YYREEE (reference sequence). CDR3 DNA: TGTGCCAGCAGCGTGACTAGCGGGAGTTTTAATACGCAGTATTTT. The encoded protein is CASSVTSGSFNTQYF.

V is TRBV5-1 and J is TRBJ1-2; no clear D. CDR1 and CDR2 (germline): SGHRS, YFSETQ. V lost 4 bases, J lost 0 bases, and 28 bases lay in between. This CDR3 is built from 20 residues. CDR3: CASSPIHRFTPPLANYGYTF. CDR3 DNA sequence: TGCGCCAGCAGCCCAATCCATCGATTCACACCACCTTTAGCTAACTATGGCTACACCTTC.

This clonotype has at least ten counts. V usage is TRBV28 and J usage is TRBJ2-1; 8 nucleotides match TRBD2. With 7 bases clipped from V and 5 bases from J, the junction kept 10 bases outside the gene matches. Germline assignment: CDR1 MDHEN and CDR2 SYDVKM. The length of the CDR3 is 15 residues. This CDR3 is CASKPPGLGNNEQFF. The CDR3 DNA is TGTGCCAGCAAACCCCCGGGACTAGGGAACAATGAGCAGTTCTTC.

In this sample, this clonotype turned up many times. This rearrangement joins TRBV12-3 or TRBV12-4 to TRBJ1-4; D is unclear. The CDR3 is 13 residues long. The germline V and J ends were trimmed by 0 bases and 5 bases, with 4 bases remaining between them. The CDR3 loop reads CASSLAGNEKLFF. The CDR3 nucleotides are TGTGCCAGCAGTTTAGCTGGGAATGAAAAACTGTTTTTT.

Ten or more counts support this clonotype. This chain uses TRBV5-1 with TRBJ1-6, with a possible D match to TRBD1 (6 bases). V shed 4 bases and J shed 5 bases, with 13 bases lying between them. This CDR3 comprises 15 residues. Germline loops: CDR1 SGHRS, CDR2 YFSETQ. CDR3 DNA sequence: TGCGCCAGCAGCGCCGGGACATCCAATAATTCACCCCTCCACTTT. Amino acids: CASSAGTSNNSPLHF.

The rearrangement links TRBV5-1 to TRBJ2-7, with TRBD1 matching over 7 bases. The CDR3 consists of 17 residues. The V gene's germline CDR1 is SGHRS and CDR2 YFSETQ. Germline trimming cut 5 bases from V and 3 bases from J; bases unmatched to any gene: 17. Here the CDR3 reads CASSLLAQGDRNYEQYF. In DNA, the CDR3 is TGCGCCAGCAGTTTGTTGGCCCAAGGGGACAGAAACTACGAGCAGTACTTC.

The V gene is TRBV20-1, the J gene TRBJ2-3; D is possibly TRBD1 or TRBD2 (6 bases each). The CDR3 is 15 residues long. CDR1 is DFQATT, CDR2 SNEGSKA, per germline (reference sequence). The CDR3 sequence is CSCPQRGRGTDTQYF. The CDR3 bases are TGCAGCTGTCCCCAACGGGGGCGAGGCACAGATACGCAGTATTTT.